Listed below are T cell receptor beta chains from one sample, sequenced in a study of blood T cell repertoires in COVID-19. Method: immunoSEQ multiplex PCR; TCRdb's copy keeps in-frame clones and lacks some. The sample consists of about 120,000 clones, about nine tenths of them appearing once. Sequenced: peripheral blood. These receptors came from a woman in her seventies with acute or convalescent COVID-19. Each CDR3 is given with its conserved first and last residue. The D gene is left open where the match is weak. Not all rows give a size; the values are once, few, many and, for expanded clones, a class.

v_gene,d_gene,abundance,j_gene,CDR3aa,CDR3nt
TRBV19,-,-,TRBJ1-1,CASSPRWEGNTEAFF,TGTGCCAGTAGTCCCAGGTGGGAGGGCAACACTGAAGCTTTCTTT
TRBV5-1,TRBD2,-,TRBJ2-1,CASTIPGGEWDEQFF,TGCGCCAGCACTATCCCCGGGGGGGAATGGGATGAGCAGTTCTTC
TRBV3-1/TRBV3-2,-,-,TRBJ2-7,CASSQDGLIGGISYEQYF,TGTGCCAGCAGCCAAGATGGGCTAATAGGGGGAATCTCCTACGAGCAGTACTTC
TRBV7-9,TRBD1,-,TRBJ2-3,CASSLAVGTARDTQYF,TGTGCCAGCAGCTTAGCCGTCGGGACAGCCCGAGATACGCAGTATTTT
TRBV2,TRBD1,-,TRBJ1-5,CASRRGDQPQHF,TGTGCCAGCCGCAGGGGGGATCAGCCCCAGCATTTT
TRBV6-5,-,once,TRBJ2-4,CASSYSTGNIQYF,TGTGCCAGCAGTTACTCGACAGGAAACATTCAGTACTTC
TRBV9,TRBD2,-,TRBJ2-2,CASSTGGVTGELFF,TGTGCCAGCAGCACCGGGGGGGTTACCGGGGAGCTGTTTTTT
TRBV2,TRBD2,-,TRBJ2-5,CASSPHTSGGAETQYF,TGTGCCAGCAGTCCCCATACTAGCGGGGGGGCAGAGACCCAGTACTTC
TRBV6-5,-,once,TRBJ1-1,CASSYGGGLTEAFF,TGTGCCAGCAGTTACGGGGGCGGGTTGACTGAAGCTTTCTTT
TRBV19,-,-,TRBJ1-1,CASRSGVENTEAFF,TGTGCCAGTAGATCAGGGGTTGAGAACACTGAAGCTTTCTTT
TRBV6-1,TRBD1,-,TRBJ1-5,CASSEAGQGPYQPQHF,TGTGCCAGCAGTGAAGCAGGACAGGGGCCATATCAGCCCCAGCATTTT
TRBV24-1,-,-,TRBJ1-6,CATFQQAWSSYNSPLHF,TGTGCCACCTTTCAACAGGCTTGGAGCTCCTATAATTCACCCCTCCACTTT
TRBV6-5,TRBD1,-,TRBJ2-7,CASRSRDRGVYEQYF,TGTGCCAGCAGATCCCGGGACAGGGGGGTCTACGAGCAGTACTTC
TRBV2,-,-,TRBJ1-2,CASSPDSNYGYTF,TGTGCCAGCAGTCCAGACTCTAACTATGGCTACACCTTC
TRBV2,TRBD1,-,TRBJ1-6,CASRDRASSYNSPLHF,TGTGCCAGCAGAGACAGGGCTAGCTCCTATAATTCACCCCTCCACTTT
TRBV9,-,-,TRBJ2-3,CASSVAEGRDTQYF,TGTGCCAGCAGCGTAGCGGAGGGGCGAGATACGCAGTATTTT
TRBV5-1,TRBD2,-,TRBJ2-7,CASSSGLAGLEQYF,TGCGCCAGCAGCTCGGGACTAGCGGGGCTCGAGCAGTACTTC
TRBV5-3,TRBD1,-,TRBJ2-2,CARSTLSPGTGALSGELFF,TGTGCCAGAAGCACATTGTCCCCTGGGACAGGTGCCCTTTCTGGGGAGCTGTTTTTT
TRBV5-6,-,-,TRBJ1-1,CASSFNRAPEAFF,TGTGCCAGCAGCTTCAACAGGGCACCTGAAGCTTTCTTT
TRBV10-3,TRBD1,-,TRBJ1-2,CAIATGERSGYTF,TGTGCCATCGCGACAGGGGAACGGTCTGGCTACACCTTC
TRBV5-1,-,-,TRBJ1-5,CASSIDRPNQPQHF,TGCGCCAGCAGTATTGACAGGCCCAATCAGCCCCAGCATTTT
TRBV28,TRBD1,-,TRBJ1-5,CASSLDRRNQPQHF,TGTGCCAGCAGCCTGGACAGGCGAAATCAGCCCCAGCATTTT
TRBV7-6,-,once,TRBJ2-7,CASSGFHRADRYEQYF,TGTGCCAGCAGCGGATTCCACAGGGCAGATAGGTACGAGCAGTACTTC
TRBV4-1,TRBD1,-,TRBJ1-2,CASSQDGTGYSYGYTF,TGCGCCAGCAGCCAAGATGGGACAGGGTATTCTTATGGCTACACCTTC
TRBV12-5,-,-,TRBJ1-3,CASGLGQAGNTIYF,TGTGCTAGTGGTTTGGGGCAGGCTGGAAACACCATATATTTT
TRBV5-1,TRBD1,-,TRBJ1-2,CASSSPERGRGYGYTF,TGCGCCAGCAGCTCCCCTGAGAGGGGGCGAGGCTATGGCTACACCTTC
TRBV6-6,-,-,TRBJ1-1,CASSLSGDGTEAFF,TGTGCCAGCAGCTTGTCGGGGGACGGCACTGAAGCTTTCTTT
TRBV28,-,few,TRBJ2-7,CASSWVPGEGEQYF,TGTGCCAGCAGTTGGGTTCCGGGAGAGGGCGAGCAGTACTTC
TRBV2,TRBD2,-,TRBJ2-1,CASSWGLAEGNEQFF,TGTGCCAGCAGCTGGGGACTAGCGGAAGGCAATGAGCAGTTCTTC